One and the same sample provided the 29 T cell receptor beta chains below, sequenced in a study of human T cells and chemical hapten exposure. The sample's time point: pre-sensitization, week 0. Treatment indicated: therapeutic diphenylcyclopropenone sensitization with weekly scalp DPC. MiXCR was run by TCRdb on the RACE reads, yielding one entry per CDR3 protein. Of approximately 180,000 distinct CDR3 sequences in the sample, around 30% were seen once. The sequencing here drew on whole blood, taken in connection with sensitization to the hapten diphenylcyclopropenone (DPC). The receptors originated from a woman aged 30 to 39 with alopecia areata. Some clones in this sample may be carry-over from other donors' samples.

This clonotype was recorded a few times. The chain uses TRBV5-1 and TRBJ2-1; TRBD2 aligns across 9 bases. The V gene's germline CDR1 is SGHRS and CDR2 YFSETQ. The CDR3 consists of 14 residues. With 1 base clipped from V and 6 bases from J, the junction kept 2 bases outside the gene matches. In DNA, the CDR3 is TGCGCCAGCAGCTTGCTAGCGGGATTCAATGAGCAGTTCTTC. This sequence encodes CASSLLAGFNEQFF.

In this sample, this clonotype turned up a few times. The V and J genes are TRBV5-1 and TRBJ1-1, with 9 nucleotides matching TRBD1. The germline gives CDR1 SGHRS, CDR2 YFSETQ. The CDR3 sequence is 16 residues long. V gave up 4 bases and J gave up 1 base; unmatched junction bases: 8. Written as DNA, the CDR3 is TGCGCCAGCAGCCGAGCCCGACAGGGGGAGAACACTGAAGCTTTCTTT. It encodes CASSRARQGENTEAFF.

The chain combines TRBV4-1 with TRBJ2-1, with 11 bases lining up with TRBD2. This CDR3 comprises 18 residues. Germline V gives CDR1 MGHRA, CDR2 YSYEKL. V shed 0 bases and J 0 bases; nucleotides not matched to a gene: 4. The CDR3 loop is CASSQDGGLAASYNEQFF. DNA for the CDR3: TGCGCCAGCAGCCAAGATGGGGGACTAGCGGCCTCCTACAATGAGCAGTTCTTC.

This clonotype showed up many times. CDR3: CSARAFSYNEQFF. The CDR3 DNA reads TGCAGTGCTAGGGCATTCTCCTACAATGAGCAGTTCTTC. The genes are TRBV20-1 and TRBJ2-1; D gene ambiguous. Germline V gene sequence: CDR1 DFQATT, CDR2 SNEGSKA (reference sequence). There are 13 residues in the CDR3. V dropped 3 bases and J dropped 0 bases, with 6 bases sitting between them.

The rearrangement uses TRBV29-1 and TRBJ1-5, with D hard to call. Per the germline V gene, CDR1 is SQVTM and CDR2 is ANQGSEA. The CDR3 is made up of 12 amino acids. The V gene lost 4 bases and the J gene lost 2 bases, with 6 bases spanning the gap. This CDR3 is CSVGWGNQPQHF. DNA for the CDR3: TGCAGCGTTGGGTGGGGCAATCAGCCCCAGCATTTT.

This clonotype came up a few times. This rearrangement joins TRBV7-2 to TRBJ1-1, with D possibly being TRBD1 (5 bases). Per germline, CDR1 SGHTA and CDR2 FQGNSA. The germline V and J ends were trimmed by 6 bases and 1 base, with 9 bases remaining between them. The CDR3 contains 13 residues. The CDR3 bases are TGTGCCAGCAGATCACAGGCGAACACTGAAGCTTTCTTT. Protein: CASRSQANTEAFF.

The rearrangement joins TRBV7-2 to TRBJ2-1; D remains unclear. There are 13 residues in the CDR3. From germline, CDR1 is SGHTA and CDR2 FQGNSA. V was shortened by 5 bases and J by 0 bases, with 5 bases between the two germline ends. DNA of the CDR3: TGTGCCAGCAGCCAGAGCTCCTACAATGAGCAGTTCTTC. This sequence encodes CASSQSSYNEQFF.

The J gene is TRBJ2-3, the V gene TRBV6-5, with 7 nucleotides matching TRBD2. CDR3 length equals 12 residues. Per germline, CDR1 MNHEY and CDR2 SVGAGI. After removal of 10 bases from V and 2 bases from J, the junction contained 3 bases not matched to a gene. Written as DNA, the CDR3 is TGTGCCACCACTAGCGACACAGATACGCAGTATTTT. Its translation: CATTSDTDTQYF.

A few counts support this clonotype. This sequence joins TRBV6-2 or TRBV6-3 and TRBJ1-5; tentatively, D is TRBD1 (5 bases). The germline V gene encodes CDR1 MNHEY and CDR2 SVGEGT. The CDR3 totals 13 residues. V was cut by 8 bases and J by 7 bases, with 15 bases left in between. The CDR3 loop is CASGHGAIQPQHF. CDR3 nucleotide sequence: TGTGCCAGCGGACACGGGGCGATCCAGCCCCAGCATTTT.

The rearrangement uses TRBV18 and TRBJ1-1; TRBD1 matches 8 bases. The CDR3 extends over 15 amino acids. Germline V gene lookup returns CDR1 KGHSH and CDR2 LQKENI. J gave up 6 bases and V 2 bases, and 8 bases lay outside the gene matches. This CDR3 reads CASSPLAQGASEAFF. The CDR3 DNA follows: TGTGCCAGCTCACCATTGGCTCAGGGGGCGTCTGAAGCTTTCTTT.

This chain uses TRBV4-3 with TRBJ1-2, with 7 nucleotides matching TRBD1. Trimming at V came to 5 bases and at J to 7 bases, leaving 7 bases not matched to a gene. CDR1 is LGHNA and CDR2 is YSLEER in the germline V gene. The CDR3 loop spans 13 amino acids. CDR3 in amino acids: CASSSKQGTGYTF. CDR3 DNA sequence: TGCGCCAGCAGCTCTAAACAGGGGACTGGCTACACCTTC.

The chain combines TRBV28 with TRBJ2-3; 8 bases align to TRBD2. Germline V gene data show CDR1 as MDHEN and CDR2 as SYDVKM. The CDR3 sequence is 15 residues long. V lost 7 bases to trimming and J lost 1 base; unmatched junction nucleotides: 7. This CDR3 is CASTRAGGGTDTQYF. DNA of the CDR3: TGTGCCAGCACCCGAGCCGGGGGGGGCACAGATACGCAGTATTTT.

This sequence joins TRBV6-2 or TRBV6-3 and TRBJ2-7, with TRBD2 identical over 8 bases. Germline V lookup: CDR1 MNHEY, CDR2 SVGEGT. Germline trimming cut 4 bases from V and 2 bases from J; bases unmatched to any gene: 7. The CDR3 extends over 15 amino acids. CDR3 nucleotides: TGTGCCAGCAGTTCCACCCGAGCGGGAGCCTACGAGCAGTACTTC. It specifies CASSSTRAGAYEQYF.

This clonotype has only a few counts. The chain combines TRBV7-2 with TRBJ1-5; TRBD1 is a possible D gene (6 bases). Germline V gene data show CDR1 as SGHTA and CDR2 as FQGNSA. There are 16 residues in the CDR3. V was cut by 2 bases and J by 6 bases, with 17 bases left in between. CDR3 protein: CASSLPWAGGFQPQHF. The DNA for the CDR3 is TGTGCCAGCAGCTTACCGTGGGCCGGGGGCTTTCAGCCCCAGCATTTT.

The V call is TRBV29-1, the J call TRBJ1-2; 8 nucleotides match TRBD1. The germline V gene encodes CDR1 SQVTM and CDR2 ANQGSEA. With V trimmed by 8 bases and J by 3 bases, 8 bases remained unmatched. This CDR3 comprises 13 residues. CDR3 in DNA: TGCAGCACTTGGACAGGGAAGGACTATGGCTACACCTTC. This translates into CSTWTGKDYGYTF.

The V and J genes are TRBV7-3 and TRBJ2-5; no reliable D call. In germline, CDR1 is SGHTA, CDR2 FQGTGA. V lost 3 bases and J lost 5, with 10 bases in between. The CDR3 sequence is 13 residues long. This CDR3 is CASSFGAGETQYF. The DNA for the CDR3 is TGTGCCAGCAGCTTCGGAGCCGGGGAGACCCAGTACTTC. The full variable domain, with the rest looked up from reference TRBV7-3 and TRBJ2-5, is GAGVSQTPSNKVTEKGKYVELRCDPISGHTALYWYRQSLGQGPEFLIYFQGTGAADDSGLPNDRFFAVRPEGSVSTLKIQRTERGDSAVYLCASSFGAGETQYFGPGTRLLVL.

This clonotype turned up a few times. CDR3 DNA: TGTGCCAGCGGGGAAGCCGAGCAGTACTTC. Encoded protein: CASGEAEQYF. V is TRBV6-2 or TRBV6-3 and J is TRBJ2-7; the D is unclear. Per the germline V gene, CDR1 is MNHEY and CDR2 is SVGEGT. This CDR3 comprises 10 residues. V lost 8 bases and J lost 6, with 8 bases in between.

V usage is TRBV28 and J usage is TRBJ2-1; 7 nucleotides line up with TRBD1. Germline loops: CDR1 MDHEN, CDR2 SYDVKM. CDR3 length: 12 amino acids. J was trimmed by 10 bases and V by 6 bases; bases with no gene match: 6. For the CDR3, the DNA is TGTGCCAGCAGAGACAGGGCGAGGGAGCAGTTCTTC. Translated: CASRDRAREQFF. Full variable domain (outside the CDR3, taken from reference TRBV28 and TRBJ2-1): DVKVTQSSRYLVKRTGEKVFLECVQDMDHENMFWYRQDPGLGLRLIYFSYDVKMKEKGDIPEGYSVSREKKERFSLILESASTNQTSMYLCASRDRAREQFFGPGTRLTVL.

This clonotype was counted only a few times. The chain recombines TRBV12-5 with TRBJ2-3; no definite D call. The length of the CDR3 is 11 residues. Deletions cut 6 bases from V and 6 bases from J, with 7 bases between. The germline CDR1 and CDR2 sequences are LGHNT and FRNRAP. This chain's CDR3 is CASGPGDTQYF. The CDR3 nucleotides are TGTGCTAGTGGGCCTGGGGATACGCAGTATTTT.

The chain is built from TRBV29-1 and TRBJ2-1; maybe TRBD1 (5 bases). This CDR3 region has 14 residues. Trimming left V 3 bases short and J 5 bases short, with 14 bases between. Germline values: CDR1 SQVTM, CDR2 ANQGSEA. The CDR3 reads CSVEWQGKHNEQFF. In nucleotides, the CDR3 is TGCAGCGTTGAGTGGCAGGGAAAGCACAATGAGCAGTTCTTC.

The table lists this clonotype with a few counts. CDR3 bases: TGTGCCAGCACACGGACGGGGGGCACCGGGGAGCTGTTTTTT. It codes for CASTRTGGTGELFF. J is TRBJ2-2 and V is TRBV6-2 or TRBV6-3, with 7 bases aligning to TRBD2. Looked up from germline, CDR1 is MNHEY and CDR2 is SVGEGT. V shed 7 bases and J 4 bases; nucleotides not matched to a gene: 6. This CDR3 spans 14 amino acids.

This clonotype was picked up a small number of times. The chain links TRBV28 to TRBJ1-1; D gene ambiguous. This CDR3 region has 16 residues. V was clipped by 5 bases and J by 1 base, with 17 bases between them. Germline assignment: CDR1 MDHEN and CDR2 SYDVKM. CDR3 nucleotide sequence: TGTGCCAGCAGTACTCCCTCGACGGATAAGAACACTGAAGCTTTCTTT. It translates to CASSTPSTDKNTEAFF. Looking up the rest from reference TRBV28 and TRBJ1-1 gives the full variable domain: DVKVTQSSRYLVKRTGEKVFLECVQDMDHENMFWYRQDPGLGLRLIYFSYDVKMKEKGDIPEGYSVSREKKERFSLILESASTNQTSMYLCASSTPSTDKNTEAFFGQGTRLTVV.

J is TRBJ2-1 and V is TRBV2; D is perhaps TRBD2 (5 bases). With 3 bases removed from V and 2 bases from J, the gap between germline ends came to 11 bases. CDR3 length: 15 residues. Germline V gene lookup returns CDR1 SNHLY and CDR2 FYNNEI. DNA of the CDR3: TGTGCCAGCAGTGACGCGGGCGCCACCTACAATGAGCAGTTCTTC. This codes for CASSDAGATYNEQFF.

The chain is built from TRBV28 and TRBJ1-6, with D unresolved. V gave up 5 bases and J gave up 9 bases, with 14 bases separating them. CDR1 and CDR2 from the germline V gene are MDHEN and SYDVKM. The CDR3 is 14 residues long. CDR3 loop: CASSPVEVTSPLHF. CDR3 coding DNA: TGTGCCAGCAGTCCGGTTGAGGTTACTTCACCCCTCCACTTT.

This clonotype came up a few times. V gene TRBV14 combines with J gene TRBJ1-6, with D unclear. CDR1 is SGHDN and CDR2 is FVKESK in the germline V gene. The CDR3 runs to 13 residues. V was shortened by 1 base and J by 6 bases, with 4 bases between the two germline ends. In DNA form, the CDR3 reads TGTGCCAGCAGCCAAGTGGCTAATTCACCCCTCCACTTT. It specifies CASSQVANSPLHF.

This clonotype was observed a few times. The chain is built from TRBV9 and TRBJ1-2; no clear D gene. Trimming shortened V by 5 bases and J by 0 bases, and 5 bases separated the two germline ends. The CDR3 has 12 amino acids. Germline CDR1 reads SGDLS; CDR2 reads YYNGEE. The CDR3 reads CASRNPNYGYTF. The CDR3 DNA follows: TGTGCCAGCAGAAACCCTAACTATGGCTACACCTTC.

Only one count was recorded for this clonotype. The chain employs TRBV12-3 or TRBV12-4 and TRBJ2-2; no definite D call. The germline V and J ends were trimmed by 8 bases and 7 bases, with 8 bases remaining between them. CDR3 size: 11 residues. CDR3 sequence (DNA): TGTGCCAGCGGGGTCGTCGGGGAGCTGTTTTTT. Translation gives CASGVVGELFF.

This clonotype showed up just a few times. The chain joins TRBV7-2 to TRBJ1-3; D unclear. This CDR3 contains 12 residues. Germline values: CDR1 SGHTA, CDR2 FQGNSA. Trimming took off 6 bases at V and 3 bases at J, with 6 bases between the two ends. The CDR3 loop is CASSTYGNTIYF. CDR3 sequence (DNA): TGTGCCAGCAGTACGTATGGAAACACCATATATTTT.

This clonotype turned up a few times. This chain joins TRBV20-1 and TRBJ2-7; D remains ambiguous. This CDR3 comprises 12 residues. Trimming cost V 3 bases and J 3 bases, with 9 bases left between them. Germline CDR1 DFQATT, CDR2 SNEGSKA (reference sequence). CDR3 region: CSARFIRYEQYF. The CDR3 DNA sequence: TGCAGTGCTAGGTTCATCCGCTACGAGCAGTACTTC.